A selection of T cell receptor beta chains follows, all from one sample in a study of T-cell reconstitution after alpha-beta-depleted transplantation in children. Via MiXCR, TCRdb re-called the PCR reads, giving one row per CDR3 protein. This sample has 670,000 or so distinct CDR3 sequences, with around 14% found just once. The sequencing used PBMCs, collected before TCRalphabeta/CD19-depleted stem cell transplant. These receptors all stem from a girl aged 2-10 years with congenital amegakaryocytic thrombocytopenia, due to receive a stem cell transplant. Both conserved end residues are part of each CDR3. A D gene is named only where the DNA matches it firmly. The size entry is marked missing in some rows and otherwise reads once, few, many or a size class.

D gene,J gene,clone size,V gene,CDR3 length,CDR3 protein,CDR3 DNA
NA,TRBJ2-7,many,TRBV20-1,14,CSAIRDSSSSEQYF,TGCAGTGCTATACGGGACTCGTCATCTTCCGAGCAGTACTTC
TRBD2,TRBJ2-7,many,TRBV12-3/TRBV12-4,14,CASTLGLANNEQYF,TGTGCCAGCACCCTGGGACTAGCGAACAACGAGCAGTACTTC
TRBD2,TRBJ2-1,few,TRBV20-1,16,CSATGFVAGPGGEQFF,TGCAGTGCTACGGGCTTTGTAGCGGGACCCGGAGGTGAGCAGTTCTTC
NA,TRBJ2-2,NA,TRBV5-6,14,CASSLEGVHGELFF,TGTGCCAGCAGCTTGGAAGGGGTCCACGGGGAGCTGTTTTTT
TRBD2,TRBJ2-3,many,TRBV7-2,16,CASSFDGRAGTDTQYF,TGTGCCAGCAGCTTTGATGGGAGGGCCGGGACAGATACGCAGTATTTT
TRBD2,TRBJ2-1,many,TRBV7-6,16,CASSSPLADPLNEQFF,TGTGCCAGCAGCTCCCCCCTAGCGGACCCCCTCAATGAGCAGTTCTTC
TRBD2,TRBJ2-1,few,TRBV12-3/TRBV12-4,21,CASSSNRRGLAGGWAYNEQFF,TGTGCCAGCAGTTCAAACCGTAGGGGACTAGCGGGAGGTTGGGCCTACAATGAGCAGTTCTTC
NA,TRBJ2-7,few,TRBV3-1,14,CASSTRAGTYEQYF,TGTGCCAGCAGCACTCGTGCGGGGACCTACGAGCAGTACTTC
TRBD2,TRBJ2-3,many,TRBV7-2,14,CASSFSGRGDTQYF,TGTGCCAGCAGCTTTAGCGGGAGAGGCGATACGCAGTATTTT
NA,TRBJ2-1,few,TRBV14,14,CASSQDLAINEQFF,TGTGCCAGCAGCCAAGATTTGGCTATTAATGAGCAGTTCTTC
TRBD1,TRBJ2-2,many,TRBV12-3/TRBV12-4,15,CASSRDSRNTGELFF,TGTGCCAGCAGTCGGGACAGTCGGAACACCGGGGAGCTGTTTTTT
NA,TRBJ2-1,many,TRBV29-1,16,CSVEDRFQSSYNEQFF,TGCAGCGTTGAAGATCGTTTCCAGAGCTCCTACAATGAGCAGTTCTTC
NA,TRBJ2-7,NA,TRBV28,17,CASSLLRGNRSSYEQYF,TGTGCCAGCAGTTTGTTGAGGGGAAACAGAAGCTCCTACGAGCAGTACTTC
NA,TRBJ2-1,many,TRBV20-1,13,CSAAGLYTHEQFF,TGCAGTGCTGCTGGACTATATACCCATGAGCAGTTCTTC
TRBD1,TRBJ2-2,many,TRBV5-1,15,CASSSDRDGTGELFF,TGCGCCAGCAGTTCCGACAGGGATGGTACCGGGGAGCTGTTTTTT
NA,TRBJ1-1,many,TRBV20-1,15,CSARDHQGIETEAFF,TGCAGTGCTAGAGATCATCAGGGGATAGAGACTGAAGCTTTCTTT
TRBD1,TRBJ1-5,NA,TRBV6-2/TRBV6-3,13,CASKTTGTQPQHF,TGTGCCAGCAAAACGACAGGGACTCAGCCCCAGCATTTT
NA,TRBJ2-5,many,TRBV14,14,CASSQVYSEETQYF,TGTGCCAGCAGCCAAGTCTATAGCGAAGAGACCCAGTACTTC
NA,TRBJ2-1,many,TRBV7-9,17,CASSLGVTGVSGDEQFF,TGTGCCAGCAGCTTAGGGGTCACGGGAGTTAGTGGCGATGAGCAGTTCTTC
NA,TRBJ1-4,many,TRBV18,15,CASSLPGSRGEKLFF,TGTGCCAGCTCCCTACCGGGAAGTCGCGGTGAAAAACTGTTTTTT
NA,TRBJ1-4,NA,TRBV5-1,17,CASSFGTSIATNEKLFF,TGCGCCAGCAGCTTCGGGACCTCTATTGCAACTAATGAAAAACTGTTTTTT
NA,TRBJ2-1,few,TRBV18,16,CASSPQSLASRSGQFF,TGTGCCAGCTCCCCTCAGAGTCTAGCGTCTCGGTCCGGGCAGTTCTTC
NA,TRBJ2-5,NA,TRBV20-1,13,CSSRETNKETQYF,TGCAGCTCCCGGGAGACTAATAAAGAGACCCAGTACTTC
NA,TRBJ2-1,many,TRBV28,12,CAASRGNDEQFF,TGTGCCGCAAGCCGGGGGAACGATGAGCAGTTCTTC
TRBD2,TRBJ2-5,NA,TRBV24-1,17,CATSDHRLAGGIETQYF,TGTGCCACCAGTGACCACCGACTAGCGGGAGGGATTGAGACCCAGTACTTC
NA,TRBJ2-5,many,TRBV5-1,13,CASSFLIRETQYF,TGCGCCAGCAGCTTCCTCATTAGAGAGACCCAGTACTTC
NA,TRBJ2-5,few,TRBV20-1,12,CSADGGRKTQYF,TGCAGTGCTGACGGGGGACGGAAGACCCAGTACTTC
NA,TRBJ1-1,few,TRBV20-1,17,CSARRPGGKLMNTEAFF,TGCAGTGCTAGACGCCCGGGGGGTAAACTGATGAACACTGAAGCTTTCTTT
TRBD1,TRBJ2-3,many,TRBV5-1,18,CASSSGQGILAGTDTQYF,TGCGCCAGCAGCTCCGGACAGGGAATACTGGCGGGCACAGATACGCAGTATTTT
NA,TRBJ2-7,NA,TRBV4-1,15,CASSQILARTYEQYF,TGCGCCAGCAGCCAGATTCTAGCGAGGACCTACGAGCAGTACTTC
NA,TRBJ2-3,NA,TRBV4-2,15,CASSQRGGSPDTQYF,TGTGCCAGCAGCCAGAGGGGGGGATCCCCAGATACGCAGTATTTT
NA,TRBJ2-3,many,TRBV20-1,15,CSARGASEGTDTQYF,TGCAGTGCTAGAGGTGCTAGCGAGGGCACAGATACGCAGTATTTT
NA,TRBJ1-1,NA,TRBV5-1,15,CANSLETSKNTEAFF,TGCGCCAACAGCTTGGAGACATCTAAGAACACTGAAGCTTTCTTT
TRBD2,TRBJ2-1,many,TRBV7-3,13,CASSYISGDEQFF,TGTGCCAGCAGCTACATTAGCGGGGATGAGCAGTTCTTC
NA,TRBJ1-6,many,TRBV4-1,14,CASSQGGYNSPLHF,TGCGCCAGCAGCCAAGGAGGCTATAATTCACCCCTCCACTTT
TRBD1,TRBJ2-1,NA,TRBV5-1,16,CASSILRDRAYNEQFF,TGCGCCAGCAGCATACTCCGGGACAGGGCTTACAATGAGCAGTTCTTC
NA,TRBJ2-1,many,TRBV10-3,14,CAIRAGGSYNEQFF,TGTGCCATCAGGGCCGGGGGCTCCTACAATGAGCAGTTCTTC
TRBD2,TRBJ2-3,many,TRBV20-1,14,CSASRAGGLDTQYF,TGCAGTGCTAGCAGGGCGGGAGGGCTCGATACGCAGTATTTT
NA,TRBJ1-5,many,TRBV20-1,15,CSAQIPGPINQPQHF,TGCAGTGCTCAAATACCGGGTCCGATTAATCAGCCCCAGCATTTT
NA,TRBJ1-2,many,TRBV12-3/TRBV12-4,13,CASSFGVRYGYTF,TGTGCCAGCAGTTTCGGAGTTCGGTATGGCTACACCTTC
NA,TRBJ2-7,few,TRBV7-2,13,CASSQTGNHEQYF,TGTGCCAGCAGCCAAACAGGGAACCACGAGCAGTACTTC
TRBD2,TRBJ2-5,many,TRBV6-2/TRBV6-3,15,CASKGTSGFQETQYF,TGTGCCAGCAAAGGGACTAGCGGGTTCCAAGAGACCCAGTACTTC
NA,TRBJ2-4,NA,TRBV6-1,16,CASSPARVAVPNIQYF,TGTGCCAGCAGTCCCGCCCGGGTGGCAGTTCCTAACATTCAGTACTTC
TRBD1,TRBJ1-5,many,TRBV9,16,CASSSSMTGNNQPQHF,TGTGCCAGCAGCTCGAGCATGACAGGGAACAATCAGCCCCAGCATTTT
TRBD2,TRBJ2-7,many,TRBV20-1,14,CSAGGTSGTYEQYF,TGCAGTGCTGGCGGGACTAGCGGGACCTACGAGCAGTACTTC
NA,TRBJ2-3,few,TRBV18,18,CASSPGGYSGKSTDTQYF,TGTGCCAGCTCACCAGGGGGCTATAGCGGAAAAAGCACAGATACGCAGTATTTT
TRBD2,TRBJ2-5,NA,TRBV7-2,14,CASSSTREQETQYF,TGTGCCAGCAGCTCGACGCGGGAGCAAGAGACCCAGTACTTC
NA,TRBJ2-5,many,TRBV20-1,14,CSANVGSFSETQYF,TGCAGTGCTAACGTCGGGAGCTTTTCGGAGACCCAGTACTTC